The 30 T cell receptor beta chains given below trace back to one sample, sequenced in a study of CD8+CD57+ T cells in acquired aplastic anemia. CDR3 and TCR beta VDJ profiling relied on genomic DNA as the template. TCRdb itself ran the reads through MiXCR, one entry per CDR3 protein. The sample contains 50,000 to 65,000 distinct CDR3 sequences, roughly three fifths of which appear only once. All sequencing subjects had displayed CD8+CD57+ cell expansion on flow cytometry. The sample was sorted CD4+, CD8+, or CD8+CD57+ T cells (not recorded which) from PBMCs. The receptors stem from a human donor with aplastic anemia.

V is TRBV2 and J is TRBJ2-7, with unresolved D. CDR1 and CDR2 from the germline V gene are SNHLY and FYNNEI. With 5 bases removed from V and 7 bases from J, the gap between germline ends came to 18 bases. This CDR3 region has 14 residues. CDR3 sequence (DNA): TGTGCCAGCAGTCGCGGCGCCTCAGGTGGAGAGCAGTACTTC. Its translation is CASSRGASGGEQYF.

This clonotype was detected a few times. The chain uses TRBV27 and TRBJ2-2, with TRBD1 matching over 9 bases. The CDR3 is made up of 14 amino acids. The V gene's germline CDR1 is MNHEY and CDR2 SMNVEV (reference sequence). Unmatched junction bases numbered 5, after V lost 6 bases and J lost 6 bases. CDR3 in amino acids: CASRPGTGPGELFF. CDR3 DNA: TGTGCCAGCAGACCTGGGACAGGGCCCGGGGAGCTGTTTTTT.

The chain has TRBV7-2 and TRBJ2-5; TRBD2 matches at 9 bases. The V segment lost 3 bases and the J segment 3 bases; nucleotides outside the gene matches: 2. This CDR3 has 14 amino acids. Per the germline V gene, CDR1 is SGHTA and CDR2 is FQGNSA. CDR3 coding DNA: TGTGCCAGCAGCTTGAGACTAGCGGAAGAGACCCAGTACTTC. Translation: CASSLRLAEETQYF.

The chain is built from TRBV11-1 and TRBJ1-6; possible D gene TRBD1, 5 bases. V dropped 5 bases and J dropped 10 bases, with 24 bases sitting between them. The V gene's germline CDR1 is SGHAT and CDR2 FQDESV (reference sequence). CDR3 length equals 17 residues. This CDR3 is CASSADPGTRARSPLHF. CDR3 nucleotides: TGTGCCAGCAGCGCTGATCCCGGGACTAGAGCAAGGTCACCCCTCCACTTT.

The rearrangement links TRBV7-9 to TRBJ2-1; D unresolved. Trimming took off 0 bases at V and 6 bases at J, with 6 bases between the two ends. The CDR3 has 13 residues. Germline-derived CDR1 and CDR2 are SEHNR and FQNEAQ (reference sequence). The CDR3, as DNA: TGTGCCAGCAGCTTAGCGCTAGGCAATGAGCAGTTCTTC. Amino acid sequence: CASSLALGNEQFF.

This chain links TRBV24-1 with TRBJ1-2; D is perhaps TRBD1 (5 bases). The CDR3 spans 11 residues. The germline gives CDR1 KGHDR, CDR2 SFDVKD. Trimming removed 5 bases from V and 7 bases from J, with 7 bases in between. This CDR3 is CATSGRGGYTF. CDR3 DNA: TGTGCCACCAGTGGAAGGGGTGGCTACACCTTC.

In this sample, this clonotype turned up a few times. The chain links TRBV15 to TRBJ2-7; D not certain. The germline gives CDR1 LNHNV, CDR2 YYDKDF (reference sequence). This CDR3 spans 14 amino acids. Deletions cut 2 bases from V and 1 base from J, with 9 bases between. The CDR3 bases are TGTGCCACCAGCAGACTGCCGTATTCCTACGAGCAGTACTTC. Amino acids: CATSRLPYSYEQYF.

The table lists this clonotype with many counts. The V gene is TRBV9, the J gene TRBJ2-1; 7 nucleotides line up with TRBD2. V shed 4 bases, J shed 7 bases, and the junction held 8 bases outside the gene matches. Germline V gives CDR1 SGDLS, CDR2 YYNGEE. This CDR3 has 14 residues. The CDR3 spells CASSPDLGGNEQFF. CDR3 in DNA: TGTGCCAGCAGCCCAGACCTGGGGGGGAATGAGCAGTTCTTC.

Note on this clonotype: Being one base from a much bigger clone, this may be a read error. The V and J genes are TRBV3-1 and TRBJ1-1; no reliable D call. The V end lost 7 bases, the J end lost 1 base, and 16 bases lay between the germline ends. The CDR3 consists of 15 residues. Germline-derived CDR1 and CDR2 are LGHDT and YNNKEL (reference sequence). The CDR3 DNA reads TGTGCCAGCACCCCTCAGGAGGGCCAGAACACTGAAGCTTTCTTT. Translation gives CASTPQEGQNTEAFF.

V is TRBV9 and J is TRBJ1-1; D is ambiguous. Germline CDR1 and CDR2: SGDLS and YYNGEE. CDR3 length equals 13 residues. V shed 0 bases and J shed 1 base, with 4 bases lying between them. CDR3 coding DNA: TGTGCCAGCAGCGTAGTCCAGAACACTGAAGCTTTCTTT. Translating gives CASSVVQNTEAFF. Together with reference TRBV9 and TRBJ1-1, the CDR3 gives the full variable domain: DSGVTQTPKHLITATGQRVTLRCSPRSGDLSVYWYQQSLDQGLQFLIQYYNGEERAKGNILERFSAQQFPDLHSELNLSSLELGDSALYFCASSVVQNTEAFFGQGTRLTVV.

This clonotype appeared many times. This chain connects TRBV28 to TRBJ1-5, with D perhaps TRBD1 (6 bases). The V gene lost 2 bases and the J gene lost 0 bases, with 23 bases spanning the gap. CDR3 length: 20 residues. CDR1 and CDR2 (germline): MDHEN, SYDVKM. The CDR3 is CASSLVGGKGRGYSNQPQHF. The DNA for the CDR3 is TGTGCCAGCAGTTTAGTGGGTGGTAAGGGCAGGGGCTATAGCAATCAGCCCCAGCATTTT.

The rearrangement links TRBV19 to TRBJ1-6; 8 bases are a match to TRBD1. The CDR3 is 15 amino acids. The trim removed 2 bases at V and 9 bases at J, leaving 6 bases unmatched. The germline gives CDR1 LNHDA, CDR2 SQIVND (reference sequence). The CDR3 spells CASSILKQGGSPLHF. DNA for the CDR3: TGTGCCAGTAGTATATTGAAACAGGGGGGTTCACCCCTCCACTTT.

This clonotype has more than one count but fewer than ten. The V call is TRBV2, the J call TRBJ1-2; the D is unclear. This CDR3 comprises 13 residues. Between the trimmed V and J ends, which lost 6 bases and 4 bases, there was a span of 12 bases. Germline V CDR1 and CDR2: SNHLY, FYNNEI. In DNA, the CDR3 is TGTGCCAGCAGCTTGGACCGGTCCTATGGCTACACCTTC. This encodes CASSLDRSYGYTF.

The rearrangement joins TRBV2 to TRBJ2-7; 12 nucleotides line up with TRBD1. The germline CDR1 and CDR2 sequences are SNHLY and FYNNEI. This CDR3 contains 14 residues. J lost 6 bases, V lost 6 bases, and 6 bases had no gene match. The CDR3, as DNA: TGTGCCAGCAGGACCGGGACAGGGGGCTTCGAGCAGTACTTC. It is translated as CASRTGTGGFEQYF.

DNA for the CDR3: TGTGCCAGCAGGGGACAGAACAATCAGCCCCAGCATTTT. Translation gives CASRGQNNQPQHF. The V call is TRBV25-1, the J call TRBJ1-5; 7 bases agree with TRBD1. The germline gives CDR1 MGHDK, CDR2 SYGVNS. V was clipped by 6 bases and J by 3 bases; unmatched bases: 2. This CDR3 comprises 13 residues.

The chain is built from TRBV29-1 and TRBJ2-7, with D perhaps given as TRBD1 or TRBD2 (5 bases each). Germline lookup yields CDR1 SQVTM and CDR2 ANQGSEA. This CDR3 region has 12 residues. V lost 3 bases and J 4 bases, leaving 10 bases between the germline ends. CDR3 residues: CSVDVGGYEQYF. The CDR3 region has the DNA TGCAGCGTTGACGTTGGGGGATACGAGCAGTACTTC.

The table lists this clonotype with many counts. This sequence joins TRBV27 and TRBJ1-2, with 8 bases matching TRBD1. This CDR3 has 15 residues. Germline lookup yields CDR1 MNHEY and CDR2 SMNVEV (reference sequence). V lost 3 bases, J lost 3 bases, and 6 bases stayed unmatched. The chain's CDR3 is CASSLTTGADYGYTF. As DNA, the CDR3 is TGTGCCAGCAGTTTGACGACAGGGGCAGACTATGGCTACACCTTC.

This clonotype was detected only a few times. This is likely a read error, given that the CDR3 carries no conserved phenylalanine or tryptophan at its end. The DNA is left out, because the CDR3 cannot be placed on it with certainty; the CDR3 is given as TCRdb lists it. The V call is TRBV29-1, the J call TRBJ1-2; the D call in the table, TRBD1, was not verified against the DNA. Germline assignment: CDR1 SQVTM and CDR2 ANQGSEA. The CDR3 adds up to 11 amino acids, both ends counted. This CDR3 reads CSVPGQGLGGL.

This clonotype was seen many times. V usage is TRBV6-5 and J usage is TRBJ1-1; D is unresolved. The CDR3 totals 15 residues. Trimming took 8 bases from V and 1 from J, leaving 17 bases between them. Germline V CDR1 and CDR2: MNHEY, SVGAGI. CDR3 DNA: TGTGCCAGCCGGCCCCCGGAGGGCCCGAACACTGAAGCTTTCTTT. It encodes CASRPPEGPNTEAFF.

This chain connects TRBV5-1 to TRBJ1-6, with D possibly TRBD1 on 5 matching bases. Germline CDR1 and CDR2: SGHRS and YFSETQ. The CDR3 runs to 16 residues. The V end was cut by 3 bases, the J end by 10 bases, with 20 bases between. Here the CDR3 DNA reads TGCGCCAGCAGCTCAGCGGGGGTTGGGTTGCAATCACCCCTCCACTTT. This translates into CASSSAGVGLQSPLHF.

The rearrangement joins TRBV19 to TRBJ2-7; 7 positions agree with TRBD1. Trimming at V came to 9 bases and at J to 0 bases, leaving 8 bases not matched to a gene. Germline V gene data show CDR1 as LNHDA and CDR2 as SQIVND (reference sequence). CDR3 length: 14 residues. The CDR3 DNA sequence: TGTGCCAGCAGATTCCGGGACAGCTCCTACGAGCAGTACTTC. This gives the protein CASRFRDSSYEQYF.

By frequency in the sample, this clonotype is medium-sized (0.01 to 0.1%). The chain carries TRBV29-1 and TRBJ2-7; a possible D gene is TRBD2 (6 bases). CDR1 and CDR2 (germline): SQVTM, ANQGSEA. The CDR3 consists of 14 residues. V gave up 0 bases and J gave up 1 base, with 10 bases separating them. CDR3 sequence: CSVEDNRGSYEQYF. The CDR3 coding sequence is TGCAGCGTTGAAGATAACCGGGGGTCCTACGAGCAGTACTTC.

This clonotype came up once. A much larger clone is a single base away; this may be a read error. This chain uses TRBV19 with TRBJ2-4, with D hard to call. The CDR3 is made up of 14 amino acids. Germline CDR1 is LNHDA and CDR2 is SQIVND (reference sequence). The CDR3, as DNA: TGTACCAGTAGTCCGACATTAGCCAAAAACATTCAGTACTTC. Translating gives CTSSPTLAKNIQYF.

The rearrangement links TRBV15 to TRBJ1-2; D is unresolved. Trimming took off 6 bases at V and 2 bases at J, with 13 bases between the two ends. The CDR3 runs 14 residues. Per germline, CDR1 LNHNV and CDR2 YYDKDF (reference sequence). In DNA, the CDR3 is TGTGCCACCAGTATGGATACTGGAAACTATGGCTACACCTTC. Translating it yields CATSMDTGNYGYTF. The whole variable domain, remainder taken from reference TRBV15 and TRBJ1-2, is DAMVIQNPRYQVTQFGKPVTLSCSQTLNHNVMYWYQQKSSQAPKLLFHYYDKDFNNEADTPDNFQSRRPNTSFCFLDIRSPGLGDTAMYLCATSMDTGNYGYTFGSGTRLTVV.

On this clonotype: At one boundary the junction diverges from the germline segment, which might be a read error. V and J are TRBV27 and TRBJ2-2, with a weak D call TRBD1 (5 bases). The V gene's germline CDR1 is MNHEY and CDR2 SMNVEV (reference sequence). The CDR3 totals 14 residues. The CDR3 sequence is CAGSRGGRTGELFF. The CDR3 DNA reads TGTGCCGGCAGTAGGGGTGGGCGCACCGGGGAGCTGTTTTTT.

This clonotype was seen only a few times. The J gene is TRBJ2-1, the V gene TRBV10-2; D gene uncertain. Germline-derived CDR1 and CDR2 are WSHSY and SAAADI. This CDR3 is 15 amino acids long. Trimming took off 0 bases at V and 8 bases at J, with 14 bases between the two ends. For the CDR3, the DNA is TGCGCCAGCAGTGAGTCGAGAGGATACAACTATGAGCAGTTCTTC. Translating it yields CASSESRGYNYEQFF.

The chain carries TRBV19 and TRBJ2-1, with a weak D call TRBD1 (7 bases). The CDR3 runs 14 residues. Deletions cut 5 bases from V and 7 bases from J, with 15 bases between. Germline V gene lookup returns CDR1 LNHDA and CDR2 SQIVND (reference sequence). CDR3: CASSDAGQLNEQFF. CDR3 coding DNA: TGTGCCAGTAGTGATGCGGGACAGTTGAATGAGCAGTTCTTC.

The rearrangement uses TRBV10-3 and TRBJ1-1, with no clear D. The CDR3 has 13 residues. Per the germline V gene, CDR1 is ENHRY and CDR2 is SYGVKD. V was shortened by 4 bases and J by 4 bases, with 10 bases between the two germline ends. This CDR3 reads CAISATRSTEAFF. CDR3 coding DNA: TGTGCCATCAGTGCCACCCGGAGCACTGAAGCTTTCTTT.

CDR3 region: CATSRALLETQYF. The DNA of the CDR3 is TGTGCCACCAGCAGAGCCCTACTAGAGACCCAGTACTTC. This chain connects TRBV15 to TRBJ2-5; D is unclear. Germline CDR1 LNHNV, CDR2 YYDKDF (reference sequence). Trimming left V 1 base short and J 4 bases short, with 7 bases between. The CDR3 runs to 13 residues.

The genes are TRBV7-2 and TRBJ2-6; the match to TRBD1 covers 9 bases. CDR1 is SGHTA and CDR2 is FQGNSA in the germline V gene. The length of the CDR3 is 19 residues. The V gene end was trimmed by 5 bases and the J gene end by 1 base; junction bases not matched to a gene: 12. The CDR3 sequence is CASSPRLGQGVSGANVLTF. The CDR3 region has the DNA TGTGCCAGCAGCCCAAGGTTGGGACAGGGCGTATCTGGGGCCAACGTCCTGACTTTC.